The present T cell receptor (beta chain) was sequenced within a study of control samples from healthy donors and cancer patients. The V gene's germline CDR1 is LGHNA and CDR2 YNFKEQ. CDR3 length equals 15 residues. Deletions cut 4 bases from V and 4 bases from J, with 15 bases between. Method: immunoSEQ multiplex PCR; TCRdb's copy keeps in-frame clones and lacks some. The data hold some 120,000 clones, with 80% to 95% observed a single time. The sequenced material came from blood. V and J are TRBV4-2 and TRBJ2-3, with D maybe TRBD1 (5 bases). The receptor comes from a man aged 18 to 29 in good health. The CDR3 loop reads CASSPQSGQADTQYF. The CDR3 region has the DNA TGTGCCAGCAGCCCACAATCAGGGCAGGCAGATACGCAGTATTTT.